This T cell receptor (beta chain) comes out of a study of blood T cell repertoires in COVID-19. Study context: Spain, Italy and the United States supplied samples that represented acute and convalescent COVID-19. Sources were T cells, B-cell-depleted T cells, or PBMCs; the material itself was cDNA or gDNA.

The CDR3 has 16 amino acids. The germline V gene has CDR1 KGHSH and CDR2 LQKENI. With 0 bases clipped from V and 4 bases from J, the junction kept 4 bases outside the gene matches. In the original analysis: It was from reference gene primer amplification that nucleated cell counts were estimated. TCRdb's table, derived via immunoSEQ multiplex PCR, lists solely in-frame clones and lacks some. For V, J and clone size, that table is used; D and trimming come from the DNA. There are 110,000 to 150,000 clones in the sample; approximately 80% occur only once, and about two fifths lies in the top ten. What was sequenced was peripheral blood. The chain employs TRBV18 and TRBJ2-1; the match to TRBD2 covers 9 bases. This clonotype was obtained from a human donor in a cohort sampled during active COVID-19. CDR3 in DNA: TGTGCCAGCTCACCACCCCAGCGGGGGGCATACAATGAGCAGTTCTTC. It encodes CASSPPQRGAYNEQFF.